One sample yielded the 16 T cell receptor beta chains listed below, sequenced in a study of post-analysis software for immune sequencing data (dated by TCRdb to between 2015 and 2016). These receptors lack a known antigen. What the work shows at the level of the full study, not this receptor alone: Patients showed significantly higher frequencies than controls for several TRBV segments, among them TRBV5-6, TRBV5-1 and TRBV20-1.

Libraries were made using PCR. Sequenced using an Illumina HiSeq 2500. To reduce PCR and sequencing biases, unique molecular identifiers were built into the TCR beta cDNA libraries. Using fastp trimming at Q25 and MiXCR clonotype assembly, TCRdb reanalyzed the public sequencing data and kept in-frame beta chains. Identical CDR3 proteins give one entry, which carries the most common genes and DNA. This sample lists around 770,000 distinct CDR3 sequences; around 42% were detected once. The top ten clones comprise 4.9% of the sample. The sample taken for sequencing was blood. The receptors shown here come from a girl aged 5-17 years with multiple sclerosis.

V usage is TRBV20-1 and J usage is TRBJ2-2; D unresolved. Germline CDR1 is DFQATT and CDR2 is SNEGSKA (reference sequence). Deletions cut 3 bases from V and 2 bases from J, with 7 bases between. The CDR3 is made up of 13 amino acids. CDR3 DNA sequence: TGCAGTGCTAGCGGGCTTAACACCGGGGAGCTGTTTTTT. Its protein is CSASGLNTGELFF.

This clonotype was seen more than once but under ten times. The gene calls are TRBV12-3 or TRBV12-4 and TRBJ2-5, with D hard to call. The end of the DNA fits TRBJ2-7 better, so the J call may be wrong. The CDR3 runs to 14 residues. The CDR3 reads CASSSDGPSYEQYF. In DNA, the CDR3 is TGTGCCAGCAGTTCCGACGGGCCCTCCTACGAGCAGTACTTC.

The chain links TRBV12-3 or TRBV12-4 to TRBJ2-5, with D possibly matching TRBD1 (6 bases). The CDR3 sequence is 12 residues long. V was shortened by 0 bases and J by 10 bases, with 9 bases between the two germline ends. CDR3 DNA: TGTGCCAGCAGTTTAGCGAGGGGGAGCCAGTACTTC. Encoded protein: CASSLARGSQYF.

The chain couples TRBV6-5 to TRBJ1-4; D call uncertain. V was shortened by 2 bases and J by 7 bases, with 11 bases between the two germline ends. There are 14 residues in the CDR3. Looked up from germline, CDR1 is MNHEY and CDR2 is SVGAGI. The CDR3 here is CASSYRQDGEKLFF. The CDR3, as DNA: TGTGCCAGCAGTTACCGCCAGGACGGTGAAAAACTGTTTTTT.

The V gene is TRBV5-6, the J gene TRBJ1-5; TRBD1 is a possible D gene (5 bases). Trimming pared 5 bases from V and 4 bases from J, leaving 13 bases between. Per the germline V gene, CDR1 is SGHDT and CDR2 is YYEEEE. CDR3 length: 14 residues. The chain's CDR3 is CASSLAGRNQPQHF. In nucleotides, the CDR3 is TGTGCCAGCAGTTTAGCGGGACGGAATCAGCCCCAGCATTTT.

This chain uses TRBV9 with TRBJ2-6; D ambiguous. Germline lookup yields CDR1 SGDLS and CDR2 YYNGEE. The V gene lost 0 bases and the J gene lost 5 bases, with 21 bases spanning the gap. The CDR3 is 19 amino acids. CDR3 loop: CASSVEVGGSSPRANVLTF. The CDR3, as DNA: TGTGCCAGCAGCGTAGAAGTAGGCGGATCCTCTCCAAGGGCCAACGTCCTGACTTTC. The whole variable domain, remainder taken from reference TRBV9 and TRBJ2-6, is DSGVTQTPKHLITATGQRVTLRCSPRSGDLSVYWYQQSLDQGLQFLIQYYNGEERAKGNILERFSAQQFPDLHSELNLSSLELGDSALYFCASSVEVGGSSPRANVLTFGAGSRLTVL.

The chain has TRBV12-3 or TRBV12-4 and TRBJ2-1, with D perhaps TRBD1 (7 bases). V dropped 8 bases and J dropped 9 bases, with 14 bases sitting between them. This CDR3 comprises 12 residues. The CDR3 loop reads CASRQGGGEQFF. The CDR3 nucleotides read TGTGCCAGCCGTCAGGGGGGAGGTGAGCAGTTCTTC.

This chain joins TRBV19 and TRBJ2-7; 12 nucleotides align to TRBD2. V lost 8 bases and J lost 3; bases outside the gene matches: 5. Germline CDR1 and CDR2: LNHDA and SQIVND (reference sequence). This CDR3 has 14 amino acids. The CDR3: CASAPGLAGYEQYF. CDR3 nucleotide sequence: TGTGCCAGTGCGCCGGGACTAGCGGGCTACGAGCAGTACTTC.

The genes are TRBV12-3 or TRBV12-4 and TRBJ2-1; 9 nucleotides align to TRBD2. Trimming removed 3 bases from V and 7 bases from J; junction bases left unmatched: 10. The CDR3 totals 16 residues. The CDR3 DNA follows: TGTGCCAGCAGTTTCCGACTAGCGGAGGCCCTAAATGAGCAGTTCTTC. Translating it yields CASSFRLAEALNEQFF.

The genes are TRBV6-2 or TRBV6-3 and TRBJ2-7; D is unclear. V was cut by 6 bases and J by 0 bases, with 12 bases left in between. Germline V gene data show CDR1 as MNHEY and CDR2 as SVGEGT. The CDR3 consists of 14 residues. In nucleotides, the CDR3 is TGTGCCAGCAGACCCCTGAGGAGCTCCTACGAGCAGTACTTC. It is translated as CASRPLRSSYEQYF.

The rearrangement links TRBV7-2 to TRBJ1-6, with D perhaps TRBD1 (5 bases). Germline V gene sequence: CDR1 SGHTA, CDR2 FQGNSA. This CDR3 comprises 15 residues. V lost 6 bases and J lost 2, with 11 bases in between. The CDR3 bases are TGTGCCAGCAGTAGGGACTTAGCCTATAATTCACCCCTCCACTTT. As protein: CASSRDLAYNSPLHF.

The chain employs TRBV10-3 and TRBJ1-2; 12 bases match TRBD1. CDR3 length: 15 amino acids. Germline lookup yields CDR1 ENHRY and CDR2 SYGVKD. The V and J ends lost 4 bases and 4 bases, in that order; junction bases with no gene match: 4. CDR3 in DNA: TGTGCCATCAGTGTGGGGACAGGGGGCAGCTATGGCTACACCTTC. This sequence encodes CAISVGTGGSYGYTF.

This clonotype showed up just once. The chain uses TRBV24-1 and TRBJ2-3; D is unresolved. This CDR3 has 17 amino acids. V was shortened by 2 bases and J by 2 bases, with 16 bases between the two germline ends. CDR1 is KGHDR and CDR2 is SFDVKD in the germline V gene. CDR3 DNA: TGTGCCACCAGTGATTCACATTTTCAGGTTTCCACAGATACGCAGTATTTT. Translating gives CATSDSHFQVSTDTQYF.

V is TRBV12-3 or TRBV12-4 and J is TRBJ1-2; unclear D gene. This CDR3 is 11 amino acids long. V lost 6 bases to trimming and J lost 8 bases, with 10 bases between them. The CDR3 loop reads CASRFTGGYTF. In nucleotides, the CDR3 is TGTGCCAGCAGGTTTACGGGCGGCTACACCTTC.

The CDR3 spells CASSYLAEPSAYEQYF. The DNA for the CDR3 is TGTGCCAGCAGTTACCTCGCAGAACCATCTGCTTACGAGCAGTACTTC. This chain links TRBV6-6 with TRBJ2-7; D is undetermined. CDR1 and CDR2 (germline): MNHNY, SVGAGI (reference sequence). This CDR3 comprises 16 residues. V was cut by 2 bases and J by 4 bases, with 18 bases left in between.

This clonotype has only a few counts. The CDR3, as DNA: TGCAGCGTTGAATTGGGAGGTTATAATGAGCAGTTCTTC. Protein: CSVELGGYNEQFF. The genes are TRBV29-1 and TRBJ2-1, with D maybe TRBD2 (6 bases). Per the germline V gene, CDR1 is SQVTM and CDR2 is ANQGSEA. CDR3 size: 13 residues. The germline V and J ends were trimmed by 2 bases and 7 bases, with 12 bases remaining between them.